This T cell receptor beta chain was identified in a study of cytomegalovirus exposure and HLA in healthy donors (dated by TCRdb to about 2017). About the study as a whole: An earlier analysis of several hundred of the donors reported approximately 300 Gb of sequence data and about 120 million unique TCR beta sequences obtained from 150 million to 200 million T cells. All discovery cohort repertoires had been generated using a single sequencing platform. Several DR-DQ haplotypes were treated as single units for association and clustering because of strong linkage in the cohort. The study used immunosequencing to profile the T cell repertoires of 666 subjects and linked those repertoires to cytomegalovirus serostatus. Among roughly 370 genotyped donors of the cohort, an average of approximately 240,000 unique TCR beta nucleotide sequences were sequenced per donor, 15% to 20% of them non-productive. In a later genetic analysis, genome-wide SNP genotypes for about three fifths of the roughly 670 donors were used, and that subset was treated as a discovery cohort. An earlier analysis of some 500 of the donors applied high-throughput TCR beta sequencing to assess whether each TCR beta V gene segment acted as functional or pseudogenic. In addition to the first cohort of around 670 subjects, a separate validation cohort of approximately 130 different subjects was used. Among the roughly 380 genotyped donors, about 83% belonged to the genetic ancestry cluster associated with self-reported Caucasian donors. To predict cytomegalovirus infection status, the study combined high-throughput TCR immunosequencing, statistical association of individual TCRs with disease status, and machine learning. Roughly 300 gigabases of sequencing data and around 80 million unique TCR sequences made up an early release that covered some 640 HLA-typed donors. The number of donors typed differed by locus, with roughly 620-640 for A, B, C, DRB1 and DQB1, 522 for DQA1, over 600 for DPA1, and around 450 for DPB1. Rather than drawing on any new phenotypic data, the later analysis identified candidate immune exposures from TCR beta sequences and the way those sequences occurred across donors. In a later analysis, previously published TCR beta repertoires from about 670 donors were re-analyzed and high-resolution HLA genotyping was added so that TCR occurrence patterns could be studied. The study aimed to test whether cataloging public T cell receptors could reveal signatures of past pathogen exposure. HLA typing covered class I and class II loci at four-digit resolution. Alongside the repertoire data, information on donor age, sex, ethnicity and CMV serostatus was compiled.

As for this clone: No cognate antigen has been identified for it. Per-base quality was not reported, and no clone a single base away is much larger than it.

In total, roughly 710 healthy bone marrow donors made up the cohort. All cohort members were sampled while nominally healthy, although unrecorded immune exposures were likely present. The donor was CMV seropositive and was included in the group of approximately 310 seropositive cohort members. Each donor provided a peripheral blood sample, and peripheral blood mononuclear cells were used for TCR beta sequencing. The Qiagen DNeasy Blood Extraction Kit was used to extract genomic DNA from the blood cell samples. Per the germline V gene, SGHDT is the CDR1 and YYEEEE is the CDR2. V lost 4 bases and J lost 9 bases, and the count of bases not matched to a germline gene is 14. The CDR3 covers 16 residues, taking in both the cysteine and the phenylalanine. The DNA shown is the 48-base CDR3, in frame from base 1. Libraries were constructed by the immunoSEQ multiplex PCR assay. For the multiplex PCR, a mixture combining 60 forward primers for TCR Vbeta segments and 13 reverse primers for TCR Jbeta segments was used. A multiplex PCR assay on genomic DNA amplified the CDR3 region of rearranged TCR beta genes. The amplified TCR beta libraries were sequenced on the Illumina HiSeq System as 87-base-pair reads. Concerning the study's data processing: Across the 666 repertoires, a later analysis counted 80 million or so unique TCR beta chains, approximately 12 million of which were shared by at least two donors. To remove PCR and sequencing errors, raw reads were error-corrected and collapsed into unique sequences using a nearest-neighbor algorithm that merged closely related sequences. V, D and J gene segments were assigned by aligning CDR3 sequences to IMGT reference sequences. For a sequence to be retained, at least a six-nucleotide match to both a V gene segment and a J gene segment was required. A rearrangement was called productive if the CDR3 had no stop codons and remained in frame with V and J, and every other rearrangement was called non-productive. Following IMGT convention, CDR3 was defined as the stretch from the second conserved V-encoded cysteine to the conserved J-encoded phenylalanine. Sequences without an unambiguous match to a single V gene segment were excluded from the earlier analysis of a few hundred of the donors. In an earlier analysis of several hundred of the donors, V segments were called functional above 56.7% productive rearrangements and were called segregating when the between-donor standard deviation exceeded 5%. A statistical classification framework was built to diagnose cytomegalovirus status from the catalog of TCR beta chain sequences. V and J gene assignment, in a later analysis, came from comparing TCR nucleotide sequences with IMGT/GENE-DB human TR gene sequences. The TCRdist pipeline was used in a later analysis to assign CDR3 sequences and most-parsimonious VDJ recombination scenarios. In a later analysis, each TCR beta chain was defined by its CDR3 amino acid sequence together with its V-gene family, and reads lacking a unique V-gene family were excluded. A later analysis removed several hundred highly shared, low-generation-probability nucleotide sequences to deal with suspected cross-contamination and a sequencing artifact. In a later analysis, a clonal expansion index was calculated for each public chain from normalized within-repertoire ranks of inferred template counts. In a later analysis, generation probabilities were computed using a VDJ recombination model fitted to out-of-frame rearrangements, and the results were checked against IGoR. A later analysis scored TCR-TCR, TCR-HLA and TCR-CMV co-occurrence with hypergeometric tests, applying a repertoire-size bias correction to TCR pairs. False discovery rates were estimated in a later analysis by permuting HLA or CMV assignments 20 times. In a later analysis, co-occurring TCRs were grouped using DBSCAN, with TCRdist sequence similarity added in when clustering inside HLA-allele-positive subsets. Repertoires with fewer than 30,000 or more than 120,000 public chains were left out of co-occurrence clustering, as were five repertoires with anomalous nucleotide sharing. The immuneACCESS repertoire file appears here via TCRdb, limited to in-frame rearrangements. These files lack a portion of the clones; in checked studies, under half of the deficit traces to unresolved V genes, and the cause of the others is not known. V, J and clone size are those of that table, while D and trimming were read from the DNA. Counted in this sample were about 110,000 clones; more than 75% of them appeared once. Around 5.8% of the sample rests with the top ten.

Overall study results and their limits: At a false discovery rate of 0.05, a later analysis linked roughly 17,000 TCR beta sequences to specific HLA alleles. For the cohort, immune exposure information was limited to CMV serostatus. In a later genetic analysis, a missense DCLRE1C variant was associated with V-gene and J-gene trimming of TCR beta chains, and the association was replicated in an independent cohort. Compared with equally common non-associated chains, HLA-associated TCR beta chains in a later analysis were more clonally expanded and had lower generation probabilities. Some IMGT-functional V segments, including TRBV6-2 and TRBV6-3, could not be told apart with the 87-base-pair reads, so those segments were excluded. A group of highly shared sequence variants was considered likely to be a technical artifact of the sequencing pipeline. Roughly uniform sequencing depth across donors was assumed in presence/absence analyses, although this assumption may not hold. In a later analysis, several top co-occurrence clusters were reported to appear linked to parvovirus B19, influenza, CMV and Epstein-Barr virus. In a later genetic analysis, fewer N-insertions in productive TCRs were reported among donors in an Asian-associated ancestry cluster than the 666-donor mean. Linkage disequilibrium might explain the correlated functional status among segregating V segments, but an unknown experimental factor could not be excluded. In a later analysis, most CMV-associated TCR beta chains were found to appear HLA-restricted, with HLA associations seemingly driven largely by CMV exposure. A further reported finding was that TCR beta sequences accurately predicted the HLA-A and HLA-B alleles for most subjects in the first cohort. When HLA alleles, especially DR and DQ, strongly co-occurred, TCR associations were difficult to assign to individual alleles. According to the authors, the approach could potentially be generalized to other disease states and immunological phenotypes. The study listed 164 TCR beta chains as associated with cytomegalovirus. An earlier analysis of roughly 570 of the donors showed that most TCR beta V segments appeared in productive rearrangements either about 87% or about 30% of the time, which broadly matched IMGT annotations. Because counts were too low, about 15 rarely observed V segments, including chromosome 9 orphons, were left out of the earlier analysis of some 600 of the donors. A later analysis found that TCR association rates varied across HLA loci, with DRB1 alleles showing the most associated TCRs and HLA-C alleles the fewest. In vitro tests confirmed that a few of the cytomegalovirus-associated TCR beta chains recognize cytomegalovirus antigens. HLA typing was unavailable for some donors at each locus, so association tests used only the typed subset. Only TCR beta chains were sequenced in this cohort, and the absence of alpha or paired-chain data limited detectable features. While some public TCRs were present in many individuals, most TCR sequences turned up only very rarely across donors. Cytomegalovirus status was reported to be diagnosed by the classifier with high specificity and sensitivity in both the original and validation cohorts.

The clonotype was recovered from a woman aged 45-60 years in good health and CMV-seropositive. The sequenced sample consisted of PBMCs. The sequence links TRBV5-6 to TRBJ1-4; 8 central nucleotides agree with TRBD1. The CDR3 region has the sequence CASSRNRDRTKQKLFF. The nucleotides are TGTGCCAGCAGCAGGAACCGGGACAGGACCAAACAAAAACTGTTTTTT.